The entry that follows covers one T cell receptor beta chain sequence. The data were taken from a study of blood T cell repertoires in COVID-19. This CDR3 has 13 residues. The germline V gene encodes CDR1 SNHLY and CDR2 FYNNEI. Trimming stripped 6 bases from V and 9 bases from J, with 14 bases between. The protocol was immunoSEQ multiplex PCR, while the TCRdb copy is restricted to in-frame clones and leaves out a portion. The sample has 210,000 or so clones; about 88% are singletons. This chain uses TRBV2 with TRBJ2-2; maybe TRBD1 (7 bases). Sequenced sample: peripheral blood. The receptor's source is a middle-aged man with active or convalescent COVID-19. CDR3 residues: CASSSQGRRELFF. Written as DNA, the CDR3 is TGTGCCAGCAGCTCACAGGGGAGGCGGGAGCTGTTTTTT.